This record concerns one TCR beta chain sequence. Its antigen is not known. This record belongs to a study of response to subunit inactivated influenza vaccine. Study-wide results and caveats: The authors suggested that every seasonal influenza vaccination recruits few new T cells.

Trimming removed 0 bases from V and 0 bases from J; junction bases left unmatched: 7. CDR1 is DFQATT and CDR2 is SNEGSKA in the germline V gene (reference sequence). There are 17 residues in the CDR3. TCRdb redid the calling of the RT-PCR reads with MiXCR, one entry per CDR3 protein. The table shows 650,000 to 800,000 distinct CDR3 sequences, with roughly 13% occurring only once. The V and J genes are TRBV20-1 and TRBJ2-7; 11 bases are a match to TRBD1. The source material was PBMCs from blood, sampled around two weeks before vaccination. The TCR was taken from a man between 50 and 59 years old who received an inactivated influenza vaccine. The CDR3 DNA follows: TGCAGTGCTAGAGATCTCGCCGGACAGGGGGCCTCCTACGAGCAGTACTTC. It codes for CSARDLAGQGASYEQYF.